A selection of T cell receptor beta chains follows, all from one sample in a study of early T cells in non-severe SARS-CoV-2 infection. In TCRdb, the 5' RACE reads were re-called with MiXCR into one record per CDR3 protein. The sample records approximately 71,000 distinct CDR3 sequences, around 9.9% being singletons. The sample comprised whole blood. These receptors were collected from an adult who was a healthcare worker with PCR-confirmed SARS-CoV-2 infection or an uninfected control (not recorded which). CDR3s include the opening cysteine and the closing phenylalanine or tryptophan. The D gene is left open where the match is weak. The listing skips clone size in some rows; elsewhere it reads once, few, many or a size class.

J,size,V,D,DNA,CDR3
TRBJ2-5,NA,TRBV13,NA,TGTGCCAGCAGCTCGCCGGGACCCCAAGAGACCCAGTACTTC,CASSSPGPQETQYF
TRBJ1-2,many,TRBV10-3,NA,TGTGCCACCCAAGACAGGACCTATGGCTACACCTTC,CATQDRTYGYTF
TRBJ1-2,few,TRBV20-1,TRBD1,TGCAGTGCGGAAAAACCGACAGGGCGCGGCTACACCTTC,CSAEKPTGRGYTF
TRBJ2-2,few,TRBV12-3/TRBV12-4,NA,TGTGCCAGCACAAGGGGTTCAGGGACGACCGGGGAGCTGTTTTTT,CASTRGSGTTGELFF
TRBJ1-2,NA,TRBV12-3/TRBV12-4,NA,TGTGCCAGCAGTATTTCAGGGCCTAACTATGGCTACACCTTC,CASSISGPNYGYTF
TRBJ1-1,few,TRBV30,NA,TGTGCCTGGGTAACGAGGACTGAAGCTTTCTTT,CAWVTRTEAFF
TRBJ2-7,few,TRBV6-5,TRBD1,TGTGCCAGCAGTTACTCCGGGACAGTTACCTACGAGCAGTACTTC,CASSYSGTVTYEQYF
TRBJ2-7,many,TRBV13,NA,TGTGCCAGCAGCTTAGCCTACGAGCAGTACTTC,CASSLAYEQYF
TRBJ2-3,many,TRBV4-1,TRBD2,TGCGCCAGCAGCCAATTTAGCGGGAGAGTTGATACGCAGTATTTT,CASSQFSGRVDTQYF
TRBJ1-1,few,TRBV18,NA,TGTGCCAGCTCACCCCCGGGGGTCGGTGAAGCTTTCTTT,CASSPPGVGEAFF
TRBJ1-5,few,TRBV6-5,TRBD1,TGTGCCACCTCAGACAGGGGAGATCAGCCCCAGCATTTT,CATSDRGDQPQHF
TRBJ2-3,NA,TRBV12-3/TRBV12-4,NA,TGTGCCAGCAGTTTATTCGGCAGGCTGGATACGCAGTATTTT,CASSLFGRLDTQYF
TRBJ2-1,many,TRBV27,TRBD2,TGTGCCAGCAGTTCGTTTACCGGGACTAGAAATGAGCAGTTCTTC,CASSSFTGTRNEQFF
TRBJ2-1,few,TRBV7-6,NA,TGTGCCAGCAGCTTAGTGGCGGGACCGGGGAATGAGCAGTTCTTC,CASSLVAGPGNEQFF
TRBJ2-1,many,TRBV19,NA,TGTGCCAGTAGTATTGTCTTGGCCACCAATGAGCAGTTCTTC,CASSIVLATNEQFF
TRBJ2-5,NA,TRBV5-4,TRBD2,TGTGCCAGCAGCCCCGGTCTAGCGGGCGCCAAAGGCCAAGAGACCCAGTACTTC,CASSPGLAGAKGQETQYF
TRBJ2-4,NA,TRBV7-9,NA,TGTGCCAACAGCCCTTTGGTGGACCGGGAAGGCAAAAACATTCAGTACTTC,CANSPLVDREGKNIQYF